This TCR beta chain comes out of a study of OX40 agonist ivuxolimab in advanced cancers. A note on this clone: Its matching antigen is unknown.

The ends were cut back, 4 bases at V and 1 base at J, with 5 bases in the middle. Germline V gene sequence: CDR1 SGHVS, CDR2 FNYEAQ. CDR3 length: 13 residues. The protocol was immunoSEQ multiplex PCR, while the TCRdb copy is restricted to in-frame clones and leaves out a portion. The sample yields 55,000 to 70,000 clones, over 80% seen once. Patients who had autoimmune disease history or got systemic immunosuppression were left out. Whole-study results and caveats: Relative to CD4+ cells, CD8+ T cells on average had more expanded clones.

The source of this sequence is an adult with an advanced solid tumor such as melanoma, head and neck, liver or kidney cancer. Source: CD4+ or CD8+ T cells sorted from blood, taken in a trial of the OX40 agonist ivuxolimab. The chain combines TRBV7-6 with TRBJ1-3; D remains ambiguous. The CDR3 bases are TGTGCCAGCAGCTCGATATCTGGAAACACCATATATTTT. Protein: CASSSISGNTIYF.